This entry lists 28 T cell receptor beta chains sequenced from one sample in a study of CXCR3-negative and CXCR3-positive naive CD8 T cells. Points from the study as a whole: CXCR3-negative naive cells had less hydrophobic TRB CDR3s than did CXCR3-positive naive cells.

In preparing the TRB cDNA libraries, 5' RACE with UMI labels was used. TCRdb reprocessed the 5' RACE reads, with one entry per CDR3 protein and no DNA. Its clone listing holds about 86,000 distinct CDR3 sequences. No antigens are known for them. What was sequenced was naive CXCR3+ CD8+ T cells from blood. This sample's subset: CD45RO-CCR7+CD27+CD95- naive CD8+ T cells expressing CXCR3 (TNR3+). The receptors were sampled from a human donor in good health. Some clones in this sample may be carry-over from other donors' samples.

J is TRBJ2-3 and V is TRBV5-1; TCRdb calls TRBD2, which cannot be checked without DNA. Germline lookup yields CDR1 SGHRS and CDR2 YFSETQ. This CDR3 is built from 17 residues. CDR3 region: CASSLWTSGRAVDTQYF. The variable domain in full, with the rest retrieved from reference TRBV5-1 and TRBJ2-3, is KAGVTQTPRYLIKTRGQQVTLSCSPISGHRSVSWYQQTPGQGLQFLFEYFSETQRNKGNFPGRFSGRQFSNSRSEMNVSTLELGDSALYLCASSLWTSGRAVDTQYFGPGTRLTVL.

This chain uses TRBV6-6 with TRBJ2-1; TCRdb reports TRBD2, a call that lacks DNA to check it against. The CDR3 consists of 17 residues. In germline, CDR1 is MNHNY, CDR2 SVGAGI (reference sequence). Here the CDR3 reads CASSYLVSPELYNEQFF.

J is TRBJ2-2 and V is TRBV4-3; no DNA is available, so the TRBD2 call from TCRdb remains unchecked. The V gene's germline CDR1 is LGHNA and CDR2 YSLEER. This CDR3 has 15 amino acids. The CDR3 loop is CASSQTRRGTGELFF.

The chain links TRBV28 to TRBJ1-6; TCRdb's D gene call, TRBD1, goes unchecked for lack of DNA. The CDR3 totals 17 residues. Germline V gene data show CDR1 as MDHEN and CDR2 as SYDVKM. The chain's CDR3 is CASSHPTGGVYNSPLHF.

The CDR3 loop reads CASSYGSGTGANVLTF. The chain joins TRBV6-2 or TRBV6-3 to TRBJ2-6. The germline CDR1 and CDR2 sequences are MNHEY and SVGEGT. This CDR3 spans 16 amino acids.

This chain connects TRBV28 to TRBJ2-5. This CDR3 spans 13 amino acids. From germline, CDR1 is MDHEN and CDR2 SYDVKM. The CDR3 spells CASSLPFGETQYF.

This sequence joins TRBV10-1 and TRBJ1-1; the D call from TCRdb, TRBD1, cannot be confirmed without DNA. Looked up from germline, CDR1 is WNHNN and CDR2 is SYGVQD (reference sequence). CDR3 length: 15 residues. CDR3 in amino acids: CASILTGVKGTEAFF.

The chain recombines TRBV3-1 with TRBJ2-1. The germline V gene encodes CDR1 LGHDT and CDR2 YNNKEL (reference sequence). The CDR3 loop spans 15 amino acids. CDR3 in amino acids: CASSQESVLANEQFF.

The chain recombines TRBV20-1 with TRBJ1-5; TCRdb's D gene call, TRBD1, goes unchecked for lack of DNA. The CDR3 covers 18 residues. Germline-derived CDR1 and CDR2 are DFQATT and SNEGSKA (reference sequence). The CDR3 here is CSAETGTGRMISNQPQHF.

The chain carries TRBV18 and TRBJ2-1; TCRdb's D call of TRBD1 is untestable without DNA. Germline V gives CDR1 KGHSH, CDR2 LQKENI. This CDR3 has 16 amino acids. The CDR3 sequence: CASSPQGASSYNEQFF.

The chain uses TRBV6-5 and TRBJ1-2; as DNA is missing, the TRBD1 call by TCRdb cannot be tested. This CDR3 is 17 amino acids long. Germline lookup yields CDR1 MNHEY and CDR2 SVGAGI. The CDR3 reads CASSYSRDSIYSYGYTF.

The chain is built from TRBV7-9 and TRBJ2-1. Germline lookup yields CDR1 SEHNR and CDR2 FQNEAQ (reference sequence). The length of the CDR3 is 15 residues. This chain's CDR3 is CASSLVALSYNEQFF.

The V call is TRBV6-5, the J call TRBJ2-2; TCRdb selects TRBD2, and the lack of DNA leaves this call unchecked. Germline V lookup: CDR1 MNHEY, CDR2 SVGAGI. This CDR3 contains 16 residues. This chain's CDR3 is CASSHGQAGGAGELFF.

The chain carries TRBV5-1 and TRBJ2-7; absent DNA, TCRdb's TRBD2 call cannot be checked. Germline V lookup: CDR1 SGHRS, CDR2 YFSETQ. This CDR3 spans 16 amino acids. This CDR3 reads CASSMDEGGGSYEQYF.

The V call is TRBV7-2, the J call TRBJ2-7; the D call of TRBD2 rests on TCRdb alone, since no DNA is present to check it. The CDR3 sequence is 15 residues long. Per germline, CDR1 SGHTA and CDR2 FQGNSA. Here the CDR3 reads CASSRPSGSSYEQYF. Using reference TRBV7-2 and TRBJ2-7 for the parts outside the CDR3, the full variable domain is GAGVSQSPSNKVTEKGKDVELRCDPISGHTALYWYRQSLGQGLEFLIYFQGNSAPDKSGLPSDRFSAERTGGSVSTLTIQRTQQEDSAVYLCASSRPSGSSYEQYFGPGTRLTVT.

This rearrangement joins TRBV7-9 to TRBJ1-1; as DNA is missing, the TRBD1 call by TCRdb cannot be tested. This CDR3 is 15 amino acids long. The germline V gene encodes CDR1 SEHNR and CDR2 FQNEAQ (reference sequence). CDR3 sequence: CASSVPGQGITEAFF.

This chain joins TRBV15 and TRBJ2-5. The germline V gene encodes CDR1 LNHNV and CDR2 YYDKDF (reference sequence). This CDR3 region has 14 residues. CDR3 protein: CATSRDALTETQYF.

The CDR3 protein is CASIGGTGELFF. This chain joins TRBV9 and TRBJ2-2. CDR1 and CDR2 (germline): SGDLS, YYNGEE. This CDR3 has 12 residues. The whole variable domain, remainder taken from reference TRBV9 and TRBJ2-2, is DSGVTQTPKHLITATGQRVTLRCSPRSGDLSVYWYQQSLDQGLQFLIQYYNGEERAKGNILERFSAQQFPDLHSELNLSSLELGDSALYFCASIGGTGELFFGEGSRLTVL.

V usage is TRBV29-1 and J usage is TRBJ2-7; TCRdb picks TRBD1, but there is no DNA to check that call. CDR1 and CDR2 (germline): SQVTM, ANQGSEA. The CDR3 has 13 residues. This chain's CDR3 is CSVEADRPYEQYF.

The chain employs TRBV20-1 and TRBJ2-1; TCRdb gives TRBD1 as the D gene, but with no DNA this cannot be confirmed. Germline CDR1 reads DFQATT; CDR2 reads SNEGSKA (reference sequence). The CDR3 is 12 residues long. CDR3 sequence: CSAMDRDNEQFF.

The J gene is TRBJ2-1, the V gene TRBV4-1. This CDR3 is built from 14 residues. Germline V gene sequence: CDR1 MGHRA, CDR2 YSYEKL. The CDR3 region is CASSQVGDKDEQFF.

V gene TRBV5-4 combines with J gene TRBJ2-3. CDR3 length: 16 amino acids. CDR1 is SGHNT and CDR2 is YYREEE in the germline V gene (reference sequence). The CDR3 sequence is CASSSIYVGSTDTQYF. Complete variable domain (other parts from reference TRBV5-4 and TRBJ2-3): ETGVTQSPTHLIKTRGQQVTLRCSSQSGHNTVSWYQQALGQGPQFIFQYYREEENGRGNFPPRFSGLQFPNYSSELNVNALELDDSALYLCASSSIYVGSTDTQYFGPGTRLTVL.

The chain uses TRBV7-6 and TRBJ2-7; TCRdb selects TRBD1, and the lack of DNA leaves this call unchecked. The length of the CDR3 is 15 residues. Germline V lookup: CDR1 SGHVS, CDR2 FNYEAQ. CDR3 amino acids: CASSPSGGDSYEQYF.

The gene calls are TRBV3-1 and TRBJ2-7; TCRdb's D call, TRBD1, is unchecked because there is no DNA. Germline V CDR1 and CDR2: LGHDT, YNNKEL (reference sequence). The CDR3 has 16 residues. The CDR3 sequence is CASSQVGTGESYEQYF.

The V call is TRBV6-5, the J call TRBJ1-1; TCRdb selects TRBD1, and the lack of DNA leaves this call unchecked. The CDR3 is made up of 14 amino acids. Germline values: CDR1 MNHEY, CDR2 SVGAGI. The CDR3 region is CASSNQGSNTEAFF.

CDR3 in amino acids: CASSLGIGGYGYTF. The chain carries TRBV28 and TRBJ1-2; TCRdb's assignment of TRBD1 cannot be checked, as there is no DNA. CDR3 length: 14 residues. In germline, CDR1 is MDHEN, CDR2 SYDVKM.

The chain couples TRBV13 to TRBJ1-1. Germline V CDR1 and CDR2: PRHDT, FYEKMQ (reference sequence). This CDR3 contains 14 residues. CDR3 in amino acids: CASSLTGGETEAFF.

The rearrangement links TRBV6-5 to TRBJ2-7. Germline V gives CDR1 MNHEY, CDR2 SVGAGI. This CDR3 region has 12 residues. The CDR3 region is CASTTLTYEQYF.